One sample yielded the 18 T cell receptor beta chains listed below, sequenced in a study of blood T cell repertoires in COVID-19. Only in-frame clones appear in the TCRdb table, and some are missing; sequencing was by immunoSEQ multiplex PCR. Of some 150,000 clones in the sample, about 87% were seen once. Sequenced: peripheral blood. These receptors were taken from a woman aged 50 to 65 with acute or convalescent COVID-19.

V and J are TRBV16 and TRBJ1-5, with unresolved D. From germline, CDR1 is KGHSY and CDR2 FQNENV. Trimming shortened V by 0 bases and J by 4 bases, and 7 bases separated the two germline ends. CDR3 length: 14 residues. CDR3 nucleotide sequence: TGTGCCAGCAGCCAATCTCCCGGGAATCAGCCCCAGCATTTT. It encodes CASSQSPGNQPQHF.

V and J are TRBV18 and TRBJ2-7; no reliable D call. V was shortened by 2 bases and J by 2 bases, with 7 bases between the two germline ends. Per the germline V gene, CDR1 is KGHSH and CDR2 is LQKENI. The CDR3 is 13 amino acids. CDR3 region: CASSPAGAYEQYF. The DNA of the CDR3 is TGTGCCAGCTCACCAGCAGGTGCCTACGAGCAGTACTTC.

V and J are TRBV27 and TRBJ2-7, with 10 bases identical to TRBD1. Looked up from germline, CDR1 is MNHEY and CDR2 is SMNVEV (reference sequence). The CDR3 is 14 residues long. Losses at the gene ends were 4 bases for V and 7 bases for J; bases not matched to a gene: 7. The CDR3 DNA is TGTGCCAGCAGTTCCTCGGGACAGGGGAGGGAGCAGTACTTC. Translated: CASSSSGQGREQYF.

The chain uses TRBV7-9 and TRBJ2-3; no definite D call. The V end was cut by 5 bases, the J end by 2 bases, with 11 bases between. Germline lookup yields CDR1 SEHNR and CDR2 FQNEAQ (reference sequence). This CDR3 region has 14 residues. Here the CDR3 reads CASSTSRDTDTQYF. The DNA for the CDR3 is TGTGCCAGCAGCACCTCCCGAGACACAGATACGCAGTATTTT.

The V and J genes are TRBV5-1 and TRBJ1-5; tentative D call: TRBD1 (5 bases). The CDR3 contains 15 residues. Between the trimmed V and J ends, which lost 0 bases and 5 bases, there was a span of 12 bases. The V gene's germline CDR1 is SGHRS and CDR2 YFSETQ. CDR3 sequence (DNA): TGCGCCAGCAGCTTGGGGCAGGGACTGGATCAGCCCCAGCATTTT. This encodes CASSLGQGLDQPQHF.

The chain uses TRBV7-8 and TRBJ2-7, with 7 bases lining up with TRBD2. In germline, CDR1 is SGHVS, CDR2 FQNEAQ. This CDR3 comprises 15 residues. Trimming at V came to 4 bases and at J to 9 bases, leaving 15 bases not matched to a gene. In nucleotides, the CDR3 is TGTGCCAGCAGCTCACTCGCGCGGGAGAACCTCAGGCAGTACTTC. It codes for CASSSLARENLRQYF.

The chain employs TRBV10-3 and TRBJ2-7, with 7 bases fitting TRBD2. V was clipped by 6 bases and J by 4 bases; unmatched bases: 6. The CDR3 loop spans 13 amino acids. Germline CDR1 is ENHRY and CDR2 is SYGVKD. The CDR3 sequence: CAIRGGSPYEQYF. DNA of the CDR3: TGTGCCATCAGGGGCGGGAGCCCGTACGAGCAGTACTTC.

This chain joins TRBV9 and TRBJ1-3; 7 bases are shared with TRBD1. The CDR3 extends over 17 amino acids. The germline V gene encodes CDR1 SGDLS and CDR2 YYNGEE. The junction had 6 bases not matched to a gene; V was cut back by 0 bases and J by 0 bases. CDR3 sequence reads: CASSVATSGGSGNTIYF. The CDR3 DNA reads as TGTGCCAGCAGCGTAGCGACCTCAGGGGGCTCTGGAAACACCATATATTTT.

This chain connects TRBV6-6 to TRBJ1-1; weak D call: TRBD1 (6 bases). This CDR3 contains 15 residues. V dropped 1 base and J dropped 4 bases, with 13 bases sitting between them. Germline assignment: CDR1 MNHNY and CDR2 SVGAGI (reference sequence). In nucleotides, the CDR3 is TGTGCCAGCAGTTACTACACAGGGAGTGGCACTGAAGCTTTCTTT. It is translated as CASSYYTGSGTEAFF.

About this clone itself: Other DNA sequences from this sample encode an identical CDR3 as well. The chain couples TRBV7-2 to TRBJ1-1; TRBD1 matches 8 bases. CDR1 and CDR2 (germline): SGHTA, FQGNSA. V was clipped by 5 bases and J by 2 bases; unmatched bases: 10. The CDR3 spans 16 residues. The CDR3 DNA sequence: TGTGCCAGCAGCCCCAGGACAGGGAGGGGCAACACTGAAGCTTTCTTT. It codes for CASSPRTGRGNTEAFF.

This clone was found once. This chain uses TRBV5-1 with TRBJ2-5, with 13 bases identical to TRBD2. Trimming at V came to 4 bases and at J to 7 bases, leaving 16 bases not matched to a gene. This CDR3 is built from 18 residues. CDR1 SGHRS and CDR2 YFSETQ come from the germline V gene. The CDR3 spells CASSPRLAGGGLTGTQYF. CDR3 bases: TGCGCCAGCAGCCCAAGACTAGCGGGGGGCGGTTTAACGGGGACCCAGTACTTC.

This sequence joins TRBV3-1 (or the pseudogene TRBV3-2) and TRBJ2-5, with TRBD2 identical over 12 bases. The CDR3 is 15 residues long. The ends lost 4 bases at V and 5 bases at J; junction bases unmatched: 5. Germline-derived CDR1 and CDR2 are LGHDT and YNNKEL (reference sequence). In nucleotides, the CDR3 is TGTGCCAGCAGCCCGACTAGCGGGGGATGGGAGACCCAGTACTTC. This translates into CASSPTSGGWETQYF.

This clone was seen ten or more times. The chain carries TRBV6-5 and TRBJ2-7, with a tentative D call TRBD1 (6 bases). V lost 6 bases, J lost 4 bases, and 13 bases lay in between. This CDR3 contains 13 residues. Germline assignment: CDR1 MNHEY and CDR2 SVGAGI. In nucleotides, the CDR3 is TGTGCCAGCAGGGGACACCCGGGGTACGAGCAGTACTTC. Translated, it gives CASRGHPGYEQYF.

The CDR3: CASSPTGGGTQYF. CDR3 in DNA: TGTGCCAGTAGTCCGACAGGGGGGGGGACCCAGTACTTC. The chain combines TRBV19 with TRBJ2-5, with 9 positions matching TRBD1. Trimming removed 5 bases from V and 7 bases from J; junction bases left unmatched: 5. The CDR3 sequence is 13 residues long. Germline V gene lookup returns CDR1 LNHDA and CDR2 SQIVND (reference sequence).

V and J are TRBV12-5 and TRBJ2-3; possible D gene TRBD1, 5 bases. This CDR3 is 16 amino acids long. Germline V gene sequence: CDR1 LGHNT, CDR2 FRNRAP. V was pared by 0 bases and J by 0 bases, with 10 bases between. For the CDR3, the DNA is TGTGCTAGTGGTTTGGTACTTAGGGGTAGCACAGATACGCAGTATTTT. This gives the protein CASGLVLRGSTDTQYF.

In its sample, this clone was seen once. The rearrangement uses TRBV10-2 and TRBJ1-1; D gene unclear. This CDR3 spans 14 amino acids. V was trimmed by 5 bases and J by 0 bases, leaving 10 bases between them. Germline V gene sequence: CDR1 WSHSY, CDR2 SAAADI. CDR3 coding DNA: TGCGCCAGCAGTTCATTGAGGGTGAACACTGAAGCTTTCTTT. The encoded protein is CASSSLRVNTEAFF.

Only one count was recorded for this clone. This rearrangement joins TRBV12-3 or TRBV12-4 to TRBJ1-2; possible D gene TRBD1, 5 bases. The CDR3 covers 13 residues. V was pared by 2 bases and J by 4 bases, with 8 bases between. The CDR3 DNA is TGTGCCAGCAGTTTAATGGGGGGCTATGGCTACACCTTC. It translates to CASSLMGGYGYTF.

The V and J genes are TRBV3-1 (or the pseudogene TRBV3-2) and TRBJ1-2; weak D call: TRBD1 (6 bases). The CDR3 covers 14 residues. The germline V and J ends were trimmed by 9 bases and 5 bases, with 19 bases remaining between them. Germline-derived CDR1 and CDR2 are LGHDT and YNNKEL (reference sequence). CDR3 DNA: TGTGCCAGGTACCAGGGGAGGGCCTCTTATGGCTACACCTTC. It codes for CARYQGRASYGYTF.